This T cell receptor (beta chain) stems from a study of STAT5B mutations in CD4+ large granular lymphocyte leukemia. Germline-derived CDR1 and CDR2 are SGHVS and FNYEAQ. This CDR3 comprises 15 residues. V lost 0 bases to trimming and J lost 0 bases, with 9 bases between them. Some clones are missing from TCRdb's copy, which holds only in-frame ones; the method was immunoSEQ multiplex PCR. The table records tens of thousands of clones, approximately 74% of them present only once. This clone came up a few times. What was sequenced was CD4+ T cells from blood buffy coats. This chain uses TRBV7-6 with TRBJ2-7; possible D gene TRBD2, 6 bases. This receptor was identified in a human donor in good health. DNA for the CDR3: TGTGCCAGCAGCTTAGCGGGCGGGAACTCCTACGAGCAGTACTTC. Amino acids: CASSLAGGNSYEQYF.